This T cell receptor (beta chain) was documented in a study of T-cell reconstitution after alpha-beta-depleted transplantation in children (dated by TCRdb to 2015 to 2016). About the full investigation: T-cell immune reconstitution after TCRalphabeta/CD19-depleted allogeneic hematopoietic cell transplantation in children was quantitatively tracked in the study by means of TCR repertoire profiling. Overall study results and their limits: The apparently early recovery of alphabetaT-cell counts about two months after transplant reportedly depended on only several hundred rapidly expanded clones that came from non-depleted graft cells. In some patients, the high TCRbeta diversity seen at day 60 was put down to recipient T cells and intrathymic progenitors that had survived conditioning. Over the following months the frequencies of hyperexpanded clones went down, and after one year T-cell counts and TCRbeta diversity were mostly credited to newly produced T cells.

The library was built by means of PCR. Sequenced on an Illumina HiSeq 2500. TCR library preparation used molecular barcoding, with unique molecular identifiers applied to normalize quantification of the TCRbeta repertoire. The public reads were reanalyzed by TCRdb: fastp trimming at Q25, MiXCR alignment, in-frame beta chains only. All rows with the same CDR3 protein become a single entry with the most common DNA and genes. Here the sample has approximately 98,000 distinct CDR3 sequences; around 6.4% occur a single time. Roughly 25% of the sample is taken by the ten largest. The sample's treatment or condition label is to be understood as: allogeneic hematopoietic cell transplantation with graft depleted of TCRalphabeta T cells and CD19 B cells. Transplant recipients were children who received TCRalphabeta/CD19-depleted allogeneic hematopoietic cell grafts. This clonotype occurred many times. No antigen is known for it. No base quality values were provided; no much bigger clone lies one nucleotide off.

From cysteine to phenylalanine, the CDR3 is 13 amino acids long. The only DNA kept is the CDR3, 39 bases in frame from the first base. V loses 8 bases of germline sequence and J loses 3 bases, and the interval between the two ends is 14 bases. From the germline V gene (reference sequence), CDR1 is MNHEY and CDR2 is SMNVEV. The chain is encoded by TRBV27 joined to TRBJ2-7; the D gene assignment is ambiguous. This clonotype was obtained from a male patient aged 2-15 years who had a stem cell transplant for acute lymphoblastic leukemia, so the T cells may come from the graft donor. The source material was PBMCs, mostly from graft donor cells, sampled 360 days after TCRalphabeta/CD19-depleted stem cell transplant. CDR3 sequence: CASRPLSYYEQYF. Read as DNA, the sequence is TGTGCCAGCCGCCCCCTCTCCTACTACGAGCAGTACTTC.